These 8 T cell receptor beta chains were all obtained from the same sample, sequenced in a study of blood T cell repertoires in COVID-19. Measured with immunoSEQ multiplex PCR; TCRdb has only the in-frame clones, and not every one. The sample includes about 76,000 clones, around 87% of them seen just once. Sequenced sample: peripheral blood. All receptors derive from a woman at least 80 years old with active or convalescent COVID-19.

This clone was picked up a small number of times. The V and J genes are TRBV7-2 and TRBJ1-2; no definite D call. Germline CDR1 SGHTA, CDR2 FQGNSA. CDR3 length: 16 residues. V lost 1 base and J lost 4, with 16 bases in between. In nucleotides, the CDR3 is TGTGCCAGCAGCTTAGATAAATTTGTCGGGGTCTATGGCTACACCTTC. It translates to CASSLDKFVGVYGYTF.

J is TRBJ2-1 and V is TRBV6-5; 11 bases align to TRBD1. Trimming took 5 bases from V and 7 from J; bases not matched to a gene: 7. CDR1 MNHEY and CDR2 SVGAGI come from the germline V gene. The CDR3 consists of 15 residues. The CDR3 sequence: CASSRTGGGGNEQFF. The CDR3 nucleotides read TGTGCCAGCAGTAGGACAGGGGGCGGTGGGAATGAGCAGTTCTTC.

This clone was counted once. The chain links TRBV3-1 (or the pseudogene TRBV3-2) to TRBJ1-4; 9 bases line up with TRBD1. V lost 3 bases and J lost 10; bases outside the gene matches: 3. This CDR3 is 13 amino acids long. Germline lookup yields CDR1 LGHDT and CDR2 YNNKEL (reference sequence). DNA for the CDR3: TGTGCCAGCAGCCACAAGGACAGGGGAAAACTGTTTTTT. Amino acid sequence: CASSHKDRGKLFF.

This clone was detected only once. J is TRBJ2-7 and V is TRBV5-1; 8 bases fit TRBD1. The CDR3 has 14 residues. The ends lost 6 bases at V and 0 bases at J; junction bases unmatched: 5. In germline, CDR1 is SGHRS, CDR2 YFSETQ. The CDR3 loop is CASKKQGASYEQYF. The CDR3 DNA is TGCGCCAGCAAAAAGCAGGGGGCCTCCTACGAGCAGTACTTC.

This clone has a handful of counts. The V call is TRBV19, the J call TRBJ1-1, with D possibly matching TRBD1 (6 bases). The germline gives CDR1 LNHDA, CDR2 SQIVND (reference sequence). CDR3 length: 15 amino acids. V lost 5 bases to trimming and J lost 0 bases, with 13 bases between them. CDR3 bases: TGTGCCAGTAGTTGGGGGGGGCCCCTGAACACTGAAGCTTTCTTT. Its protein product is CASSWGGPLNTEAFF.

CDR3 loop: CASSQGYSNQPQHF. CDR3 nucleotides: TGTGCCAGCAGCCAGGGCTATAGCAATCAGCCCCAGCATTTT. The chain combines TRBV3-1 (or the pseudogene TRBV3-2) with TRBJ1-5; D not certain. Germline CDR1 and CDR2: LGHDT and YNNKEL (reference sequence). This CDR3 is 14 amino acids long. With 3 bases removed from V and 0 bases from J, the gap between germline ends came to 6 bases.

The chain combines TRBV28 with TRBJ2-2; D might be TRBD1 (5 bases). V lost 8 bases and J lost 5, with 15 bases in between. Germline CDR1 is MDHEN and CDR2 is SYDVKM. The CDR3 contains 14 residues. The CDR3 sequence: CASWVRGRTGELFF. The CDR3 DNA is TGTGCCAGCTGGGTAAGGGGAAGGACCGGGGAGCTGTTTTTT.

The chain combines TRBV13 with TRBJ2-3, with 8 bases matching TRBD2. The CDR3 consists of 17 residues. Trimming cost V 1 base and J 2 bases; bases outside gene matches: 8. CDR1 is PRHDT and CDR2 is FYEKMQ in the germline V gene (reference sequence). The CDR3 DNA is TGTGCCAGCAGCTTAGTAGGGTTAGCGGGGTCCACAGATACGCAGTATTTT. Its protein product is CASSLVGLAGSTDTQYF.